This passage covers 25 T cell receptor beta chains from one sample sequenced in a study of T cell responses to AZD1222 COVID-19 vaccine. TCRdb keeps only in-frame clones here, not all; method: immunoSEQ multiplex PCR. The data contain about 180,000 clones, around 94% of them seen just once; the ten biggest clones take up around 1.5%. This material consisted of peripheral blood, taken 28 days after the second AZD1222 dose. The receptors shown here come from an adult who received the AZD1222 COVID-19 vaccine.

The rearrangement uses TRBV24-1 and TRBJ1-2; D not certain. With 6 bases removed from V and 1 base from J, the gap between germline ends came to 11 bases. This CDR3 is 14 amino acids long. Germline V gene data show CDR1 as KGHDR and CDR2 as SFDVKD. CDR3 loop: CATSHQTLNYGYTF. The CDR3, as DNA: TGTGCCACCAGTCACCAGACGCTTAACTATGGCTACACCTTC.

This clone is a singleton in its sample. Its ends do not fully match the called genes, so a read error is possible. The rearrangement uses TRBV2 and TRBJ1-3, with 8 nucleotides matching TRBD1. In germline, CDR1 is SNHLY, CDR2 FYNNEI. This CDR3 has 14 amino acids. The DNA for the CDR3 is TGTGCCAGCCTAGGGACAGGAGCTGGTAACACCATATATTTT. It yields the protein CASLGTGAGNTIYF.

This chain uses TRBV6-5 with TRBJ1-2; D is unresolved. The germline CDR1 and CDR2 sequences are MNHEY and SVGAGI. Trimming took 7 bases from V and 5 from J, leaving 20 bases between them. The CDR3 is 15 residues long. The CDR3 loop is CASTPWGGQFYGYTF. The CDR3 nucleotides read TGTGCCAGCACCCCCTGGGGAGGGCAGTTTTATGGCTACACCTTC.

This sequence joins TRBV9 and TRBJ2-1; no reliable D call. Germline assignment: CDR1 SGDLS and CDR2 YYNGEE. Between the trimmed V and J ends, which lost 0 bases and 0 bases, there was a span of 7 bases. The length of the CDR3 is 15 residues. This CDR3 is CASSVAWGSYNEQFF. For the CDR3, the DNA is TGTGCCAGCAGCGTAGCGTGGGGCTCCTACAATGAGCAGTTCTTC.

The chain uses TRBV19 and TRBJ1-4, with 7 bases identical to TRBD1. The CDR3 length is 14 residues. Germline V lookup: CDR1 LNHDA, CDR2 SQIVND (reference sequence). The V segment lost 4 bases and the J segment 7 bases; nucleotides outside the gene matches: 6. The CDR3 spells CASSRDSTFEKLFF. The CDR3, as DNA: TGTGCCAGTAGTAGGGACAGTACTTTTGAAAAACTGTTTTTT.

The chain employs TRBV5-4 and TRBJ2-7; 9 bases are shared with TRBD2. Trimming at V came to 4 bases and at J to 2 bases, leaving 13 bases not matched to a gene. Germline V CDR1 and CDR2: SGHNT, YYREEE (reference sequence). The CDR3 has 17 residues. The CDR3 protein is CASSEVTSGSAPYEQYF. CDR3 sequence (DNA): TGTGCCAGCAGCGAGGTTACTAGCGGGTCTGCCCCCTACGAGCAGTACTTC.

This chain joins TRBV10-3 and TRBJ2-1, with D unclear. CDR1 is ENHRY, CDR2 SYGVKD, per germline. This CDR3 is built from 15 residues. V dropped 0 bases and J dropped 6 bases, with 12 bases sitting between them. CDR3 DNA sequence: TGTGCCATCAGTGAGTCGGTGGGGTTAGTCAATGAGCAGTTCTTC. It encodes CAISESVGLVNEQFF.

J is TRBJ2-4 and V is TRBV7-9; TRBD2 matches at 7 bases. The V segment lost 5 bases and the J segment 6 bases; nucleotides outside the gene matches: 10. The CDR3 is 15 amino acids. Germline V gives CDR1 SEHNR, CDR2 FQNEAQ (reference sequence). The CDR3 here is CASSANLAELNIQYF. CDR3 sequence (DNA): TGTGCCAGCAGCGCTAATCTAGCGGAATTAAACATTCAGTACTTC.

The chain links TRBV5-1 to TRBJ1-2; a weak D match, TRBD1 (6 bases). Germline V gene data show CDR1 as SGHRS and CDR2 as YFSETQ. Trimming cost V 0 bases and J 5 bases, with 14 bases left between them. The CDR3 loop spans 15 amino acids. Here the CDR3 reads CASSLGLTGTYGYTF. CDR3 in DNA: TGCGCCAGCAGCTTGGGTTTAACAGGGACGTATGGCTACACCTTC.

This rearrangement joins TRBV5-5 to TRBJ2-7; 7 nucleotides line up with TRBD1. The length of the CDR3 is 15 residues. Losses at the gene ends were 3 bases for V and 5 bases for J; bases not matched to a gene: 11. CDR1 and CDR2 (germline): SGHKS, YYEKEE (reference sequence). CDR3 sequence reads: CASSSIQGWVHEQYF. CDR3 nucleotides: TGTGCCAGCAGCTCTATACAGGGGTGGGTCCACGAGCAGTACTTC.

This clone was recorded once. The DNA for the CDR3 is TGTGCCAGCAGCTTAAAGCCCTCCTATAATTCACCCCTCCACTTT. Amino acid sequence: CASSLKPSYNSPLHF. The V and J genes are TRBV7-2 and TRBJ1-6; D remains unclear. The CDR3 spans 15 residues. Germline V gene sequence: CDR1 SGHTA, CDR2 FQGNSA. The V end lost 2 bases, the J end lost 0 bases, and 5 bases lay between the germline ends.

This chain uses TRBV5-8 with TRBJ2-5; D uncertain. The germline V gene has CDR1 SGHTS and CDR2 YDEGEE. CDR3 length equals 13 residues. Trimming removed 0 bases at V and 2 bases at J, with 5 bases between. The chain's CDR3 is CASSLDGQETQYF. The DNA for the CDR3 is TGTGCCAGCAGCTTGGACGGGCAAGAGACCCAGTACTTC.

This clone was counted a single time. The rearrangement links TRBV12-3 or TRBV12-4 to TRBJ1-1; D not certain. The CDR3 sequence is 12 residues long. Trimming removed 8 bases from V and 3 bases from J, with 10 bases in between. The CDR3 DNA reads TGTGCCAGCCCCCTTGGTGACACTGAAGCTTTCTTT. This codes for CASPLGDTEAFF.

The chain joins TRBV11-2 to TRBJ1-5, with TRBD1 matching 8 bases. V dropped 5 bases and J dropped 9; count of bases not matched to a gene: 3. Germline V gives CDR1 SGHAT, CDR2 FQNNGV. This CDR3 region has 12 residues. CDR3 sequence reads: CASSPGTGPQHF. The CDR3 DNA reads as TGTGCCAGCAGCCCAGGGACAGGGCCCCAGCATTTT.

The rearrangement links TRBV24-1 to TRBJ1-4; D possibly corresponds to TRBD1 (5 bases). The CDR3 is 16 residues long. The V and J ends lost 1 base and 8 bases respectively, with 16 bases between them. Germline lookup yields CDR1 KGHDR and CDR2 SFDVKD. This chain's CDR3 is CATSDFPPRGWEKLFF. CDR3 coding DNA: TGTGCCACCAGTGATTTCCCTCCTCGGGGGTGGGAAAAACTGTTTTTT.

This clone was detected only a few times. The genes are TRBV4-3 and TRBJ2-1; D is possibly TRBD1 or TRBD2 (5 bases each). Per the germline V gene, CDR1 is LGHNA and CDR2 is YSLEER. This CDR3 has 16 amino acids. V lost 1 base and J lost 8, with 18 bases in between. As DNA, the CDR3 is TGCGCCAGCAGCCAAGGTGGAAAACGCCGGGGCGATGAGCAGTTCTTC. It encodes CASSQGGKRRGDEQFF.

V usage is TRBV9 and J usage is TRBJ1-2; a possible D gene is TRBD1 (5 bases). Trimming removed 1 base at V and 7 bases at J, with 8 bases between. The CDR3 is made up of 12 amino acids. Germline CDR1 reads SGDLS; CDR2 reads YYNGEE. The DNA of the CDR3 is TGTGCCAGCAGCGTATCAGGGAGTGGCTACACCTTC. Its protein product is CASSVSGSGYTF.

This rearrangement joins TRBV4-1 to TRBJ2-7; D remains unclear. CDR1 and CDR2 from the germline V gene are MGHRA and YSYEKL. The CDR3 extends over 14 amino acids. V lost 1 base, J lost 0 bases, and 7 bases lay in between. The CDR3 nucleotides are TGCGCCAGCAGCCAAGGACACGTCTCCTACGAGCAGTACTTC. It specifies CASSQGHVSYEQYF.

The genes are TRBV18 and TRBJ2-3; either TRBD1 or TRBD2 may supply D (5 bases each). V was cut by 3 bases and J by 3 bases, with 7 bases left in between. The CDR3 runs to 13 residues. The germline V gene encodes CDR1 KGHSH and CDR2 LQKENI. CDR3: CASSPGRTDTQYF. Here the CDR3 DNA reads TGTGCCAGCTCACCGGGACGAACAGATACGCAGTATTTT.

This chain connects TRBV6-5 to TRBJ1-1; D is ambiguous. This CDR3 has 15 residues. Deletions cut 2 bases from V and 0 bases from J, with 10 bases between. Germline CDR1 and CDR2: MNHEY and SVGAGI. The DNA for the CDR3 is TGTGCCAGCAGTTACAATCGGAACTTGAACACTGAAGCTTTCTTT. It yields the protein CASSYNRNLNTEAFF.

The J gene is TRBJ1-2, the V gene TRBV27, with D maybe TRBD1 (6 bases). Germline values: CDR1 MNHEY, CDR2 SMNVEV (reference sequence). The CDR3 contains 14 residues. Trimming cost V 4 bases and J 2 bases, with 11 bases left between them. CDR3 nucleotide sequence: TGTGCCAGCAGTTCGCAACAGGGAAACTATGGCTACACCTTC. The encoded protein is CASSSQQGNYGYTF.

The count of this clone is one. This chain joins TRBV6-5 and TRBJ2-5; weak D call: TRBD1 (7 bases). Trimming pared 6 bases from V and 7 bases from J, leaving 18 bases between. Germline CDR1 and CDR2: MNHEY and SVGAGI. CDR3 length equals 14 residues. The CDR3 DNA reads TGTGCCAGCAGACCTGGGACAGCGGGTGGGACCCAGTACTTC. Translated, it gives CASRPGTAGGTQYF.

The chain combines TRBV27 with TRBJ1-1, with a weak D call TRBD1 (5 bases). Trimming shortened V by 5 bases and J by 1 base, and 11 bases separated the two germline ends. The V gene's germline CDR1 is MNHEY and CDR2 SMNVEV (reference sequence). The CDR3 contains 14 residues. CDR3 coding DNA: TGTGCCAGCAGTAGCAGGGTTGAGAACACTGAAGCTTTCTTT. Translated, it gives CASSSRVENTEAFF.

The chain recombines TRBV5-8 with TRBJ1-3; D not resolved. The CDR3 loop spans 12 amino acids. Trimming removed 0 bases from V and 7 bases from J, with 5 bases in between. From germline, CDR1 is SGHTS and CDR2 YDEGEE. CDR3 sequence reads: CASSLAWNTIYF. The DNA of the CDR3 is TGTGCCAGCAGCTTGGCGTGGAACACCATATATTTT.

This chain links TRBV11-2 with TRBJ1-6; the D is unclear. V shed 5 bases and J shed 7 bases, with 15 bases lying between them. Germline V gene lookup returns CDR1 SGHAT and CDR2 FQNNGV. CDR3 size: 15 residues. CDR3 in DNA: TGTGCCAGCAGCCTAGCGGGTCTAAAGAATTCACCCCTCCACTTT. Its protein is CASSLAGLKNSPLHF.